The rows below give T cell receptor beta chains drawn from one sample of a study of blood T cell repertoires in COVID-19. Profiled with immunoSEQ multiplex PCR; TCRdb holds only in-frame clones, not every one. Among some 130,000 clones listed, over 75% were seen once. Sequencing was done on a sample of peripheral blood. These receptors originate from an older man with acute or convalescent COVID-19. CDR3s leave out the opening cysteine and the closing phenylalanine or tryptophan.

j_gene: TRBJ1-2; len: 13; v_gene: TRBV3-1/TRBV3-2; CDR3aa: ASSQEQGSFSGYT
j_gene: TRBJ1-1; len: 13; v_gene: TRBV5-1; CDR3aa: ASSLGGGANTEAF
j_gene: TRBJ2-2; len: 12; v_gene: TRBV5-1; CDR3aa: ASNPQGATGELF
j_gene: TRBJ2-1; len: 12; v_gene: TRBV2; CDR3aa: ASSVDSTYNEQF
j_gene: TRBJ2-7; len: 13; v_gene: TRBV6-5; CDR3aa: ASSEDRGIAYEQY
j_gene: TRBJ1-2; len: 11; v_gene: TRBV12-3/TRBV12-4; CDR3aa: ASSLNRDYGYT
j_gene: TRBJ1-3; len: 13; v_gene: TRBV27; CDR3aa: ASSLKGAGGNTIY
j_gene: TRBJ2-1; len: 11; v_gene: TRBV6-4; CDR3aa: ASSDTTRGEQF
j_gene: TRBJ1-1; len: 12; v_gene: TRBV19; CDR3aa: ASSINRGNTEAF
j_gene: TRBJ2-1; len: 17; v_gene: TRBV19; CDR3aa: ASSKGTSGSLWSYNEQF
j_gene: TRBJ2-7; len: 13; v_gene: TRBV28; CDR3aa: ASSFSPGLLGEQY
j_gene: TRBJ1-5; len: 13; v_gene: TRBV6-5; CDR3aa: ASSWDRGATQPQH
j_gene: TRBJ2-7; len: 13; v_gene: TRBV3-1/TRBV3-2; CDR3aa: ASSQAMGRGYEQY
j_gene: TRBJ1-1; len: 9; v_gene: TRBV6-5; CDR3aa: ASPRGIEAF
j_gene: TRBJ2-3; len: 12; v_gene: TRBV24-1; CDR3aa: ATSDGTRLDTQY
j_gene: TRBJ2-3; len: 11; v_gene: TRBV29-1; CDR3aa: SYRGLDTDTQY
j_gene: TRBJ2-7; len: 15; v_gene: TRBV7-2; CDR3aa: ASSLQAPALVGGEQY
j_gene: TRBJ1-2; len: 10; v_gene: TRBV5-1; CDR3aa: ASSSDRSGYT
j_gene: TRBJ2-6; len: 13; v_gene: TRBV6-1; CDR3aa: ASSETGGGANVLT
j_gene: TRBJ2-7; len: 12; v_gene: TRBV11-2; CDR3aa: ASSLVAASYEQY
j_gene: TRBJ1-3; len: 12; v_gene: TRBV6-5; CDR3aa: ASRRQGAGNTIY
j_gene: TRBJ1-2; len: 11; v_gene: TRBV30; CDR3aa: AWTGREGYGYT
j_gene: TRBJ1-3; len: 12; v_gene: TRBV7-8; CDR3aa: ASSPGGGGYTIY